This T cell receptor (delta chain) was captured by sequencing in a study of gamma-delta T cells after stem cell transplantation. V was clipped by 3 bases and J by 1 base, with 17 bases between them. Germline values: CDR1 GEAIGNYY, CDR2 EKD. The CDR3 covers 16 residues. TCRdb re-called the RT-PCR reads via CATT. The data contain about 1,600 delta-chain clones, around 6% of them singletons. The source of this sequence is a human donor. It is not recorded whose cells these are; they may come from a transplant donor. J is TRDJ1 and V is TRDV2; D unclear. Material: gamma-delta T cells. CDR3 residues: CACDPLSGVGTDKLIF. DNA for the CDR3: TGTGCCTGTGACCCCTTATCGGGAGTCGGCACCGATAAACTCATCTTT.